The 28 T cell receptor beta chains below all came from one sample that was sequenced in a study of cytomegalovirus exposure and HLA in healthy donors. Primers for the PCR totalled 60 Vbeta and 13 Jbeta. Assay: immunoSEQ multiplex PCR; the TCRdb copy retains only in-frame clones and omits some. The profile shows approximately 93,000 clones, approximately 72% of them singletons. The sequenced sample was PBMCs. Receptors originate from a middle-aged woman in good health and CMV-seronegative.

This chain uses TRBV11-3 with TRBJ1-1; D may be TRBD1 (5 bases). Germline V gives CDR1 SGHNT, CDR2 YENEEA. Trimming left V 0 bases short and J 6 bases short, with 8 bases between. CDR3 length equals 13 residues. DNA for the CDR3: TGTGCCAGCAGCTTAGATTACAGGTCTGAAGCTTTCTTT. Translating gives CASSLDYRSEAFF.

The V call is TRBV7-9, the J call TRBJ2-2, with a tentative D call TRBD2 (6 bases). V was pared by 0 bases and J by 2 bases, with 10 bases between. The CDR3 runs 16 residues. Germline CDR1 is SEHNR and CDR2 is FQNEAQ (reference sequence). CDR3 sequence: CASSLASGRNTGELFF. The DNA of the CDR3 is TGTGCCAGCAGCTTAGCCAGCGGGCGCAACACCGGGGAGCTGTTTTTT.

The chain uses TRBV7-6 and TRBJ1-1; 9 nucleotides match TRBD1. CDR1 SGHVS and CDR2 FNYEAQ come from the germline V gene. This CDR3 has 12 residues. V shed 5 bases and J 7 bases; nucleotides not matched to a gene: 2. CDR3 sequence (DNA): TGTGCCAGCAGCCCGACAGGGGGTGAAGCTTTCTTT. Amino acids: CASSPTGGEAFF. The full variable domain, its missing parts supplied by reference TRBV7-6 and TRBJ1-1, is GAGVSQSPRYKVTKRGQDVALRCDPISGHVSLYWYRQALGQGPEFLTYFNYEAQQDKSGLPNDRFSAERPEGSISTLTIQRTEQRDSAMYRCASSPTGGEAFFGQGTRLTVV.

The chain couples TRBV5-4 to TRBJ2-5; a weak D match, TRBD1 (6 bases). Looked up from germline, CDR1 is SGHNT and CDR2 is YYREEE (reference sequence). This CDR3 is 16 amino acids long. V lost 4 bases and J lost 1, with 17 bases in between. CDR3: CASSRVTGLGQETQYF. The CDR3, as DNA: TGTGCCAGCAGCCGGGTGACAGGTCTGGGCCAAGAGACCCAGTACTTC. Full variable domain (remainder filled in from reference TRBV5-4 and TRBJ2-5): ETGVTQSPTHLIKTRGQQVTLRCSSQSGHNTVSWYQQALGQGPQFIFQYYREEENGRGNFPPRFSGLQFPNYSSELNVNALELDDSALYLCASSRVTGLGQETQYFGPGTRLLVL.

The rearrangement links TRBV7-2 to TRBJ2-7, with TRBD2 identical over 13 bases. V lost 5 bases, J lost 5 bases, and 9 bases stayed unmatched. CDR1 and CDR2 (germline): SGHTA, FQGNSA. The CDR3 totals 16 residues. The chain's CDR3 is CASSPSGLAGSHEQYF. For the CDR3, the DNA is TGTGCCAGCAGCCCCTCGGGACTAGCGGGGTCTCACGAGCAGTACTTC.

The V call is TRBV9, the J call TRBJ2-2, with a possible D match to TRBD2 (6 bases). Germline V gene sequence: CDR1 SGDLS, CDR2 YYNGEE. V was cut by 3 bases and J by 5 bases, with 11 bases left in between. The CDR3 sequence is 14 residues long. The CDR3 nucleotides are TGTGCCAGCAGCGACGGGGGAGGAACCGGGGAGCTGTTTTTT. Its protein is CASSDGGGTGELFF.

The V call is TRBV19, the J call TRBJ2-1; perhaps TRBD1 as D (6 bases). This CDR3 is built from 15 residues. The germline CDR1 and CDR2 sequences are LNHDA and SQIVND (reference sequence). V lost 7 bases and J lost 1, with 14 bases in between. The CDR3 is CASTQTGLSYNEQFF. In nucleotides, the CDR3 is TGTGCCAGTACCCAGACAGGCCTATCCTACAATGAGCAGTTCTTC.

In this sample, this clone turned up a few times. The V call is TRBV5-1, the J call TRBJ1-5; 12 bases fit TRBD1. V trimming: 3 bases; J trimming: 5 bases; junction bases outside the gene matches: 6. CDR1 is SGHRS, CDR2 YFSETQ, per germline. The CDR3 sequence is 16 residues long. For the CDR3, the DNA is TGCGCCAGCAGCTCCGGGACAGGGGGCACAGATCAGCCCCAGCATTTT. Its protein is CASSSGTGGTDQPQHF.

For this clone: The sample contains more than one DNA sequence encoding this CDR3. V and J are TRBV5-6 and TRBJ1-1, with 7 bases that match TRBD1. The CDR3 covers 14 residues. After removal of 0 bases from V and 7 bases from J, the junction contained 6 bases not matched to a gene. CDR1 is SGHDT and CDR2 is YYEEEE in the germline V gene. CDR3 in amino acids: CASSLVRGLGEAFF. The CDR3 nucleotides are TGTGCCAGCAGCTTGGTGAGGGGGCTGGGTGAAGCTTTCTTT.

A single count supports this clone. This chain joins TRBV9 and TRBJ1-1; 8 nucleotides line up with TRBD1. The CDR3 covers 17 residues. With 3 bases clipped from V and 0 bases from J, the junction kept 10 bases outside the gene matches. Germline-derived CDR1 and CDR2 are SGDLS and YYNGEE. CDR3 in amino acids: CASSAGQGQFLNTEAFF. The CDR3 DNA reads TGTGCCAGCAGCGCAGGACAGGGACAATTTTTGAACACTGAAGCTTTCTTT.

The rearrangement joins TRBV19 to TRBJ2-1, with unresolved D. CDR3 length: 14 residues. V gave up 3 bases and J gave up 9 bases, with 15 bases separating them. CDR1 is LNHDA, CDR2 SQIVND, per germline (reference sequence). The CDR3 sequence is CASSIHKNTPEQFF. As DNA, the CDR3 is TGTGCCAGTAGTATCCACAAAAATACACCTGAGCAGTTCTTC.

This chain links TRBV20-1 with TRBJ2-3; D remains ambiguous. CDR1 is DFQATT, CDR2 SNEGSKA, per germline (reference sequence). The CDR3 runs 11 residues. V shed 5 bases and J shed 7 bases, with 10 bases lying between them. CDR3 protein: CSAPLAHTQYF. CDR3 nucleotides: TGCAGTGCTCCGCTGGCCCATACGCAGTATTTT.

CDR3 in DNA: TGTGCCAGCAGTTCCTGGGACTCGAGCACCGGGGAGCTGTTTTTT. It is translated as CASSSWDSSTGELFF. The V call is TRBV6-5, the J call TRBJ2-2; D is possibly TRBD2 (6 bases). Trimming removed 4 bases from V and 4 bases from J, with 13 bases in between. This CDR3 is built from 15 residues. The germline V gene has CDR1 MNHEY and CDR2 SVGAGI.

This chain uses TRBV6-4 with TRBJ2-7, with a possible D match to TRBD1 (6 bases). Germline assignment: CDR1 MRHNA and CDR2 SNTAGT. This CDR3 spans 14 amino acids. V was shortened by 5 bases and J by 4 bases, with 15 bases between the two germline ends. The CDR3 protein is CASSTRGQIYEQYF. DNA for the CDR3: TGTGCCAGCAGTACCCGCGGACAGATTTACGAGCAGTACTTC.

J is TRBJ1-3 and V is TRBV9, with a tentative D call TRBD1 (6 bases). Germline CDR1 SGDLS, CDR2 YYNGEE. With 7 bases removed from V and 4 bases from J, the gap between germline ends came to 15 bases. This CDR3 is built from 14 residues. The DNA for the CDR3 is TGTGCCAGCTCCCTAACAGGGTTAGGAAACACCATATATTTT. Amino acid sequence: CASSLTGLGNTIYF.

The chain links TRBV6-6 to TRBJ1-3; D unclear. CDR1 MNHNY and CDR2 SVGAGI come from the germline V gene (reference sequence). Between the trimmed V and J ends, which lost 0 bases and 0 bases, there was a span of 9 bases. CDR3 length: 16 residues. The CDR3 reads CASSYSEDYSGNTIYF. As DNA, the CDR3 is TGTGCCAGCAGTTACTCGGAGGATTACTCTGGAAACACCATATATTTT.

This chain joins TRBV11-2 and TRBJ1-1; D uncertain. The CDR3 loop spans 13 amino acids. Deletions cut 1 base from V and 0 bases from J, with 3 bases between. The germline V gene encodes CDR1 SGHAT and CDR2 FQNNGV. The CDR3 spells CASSLVMNTEAFF. CDR3 nucleotides: TGTGCCAGCAGCTTAGTAATGAACACTGAAGCTTTCTTT.

This chain connects TRBV2 to TRBJ1-5, with D possibly TRBD1 on 6 matching bases. The V end was cut by 8 bases, the J end by 5 bases, with 16 bases between. Per germline, CDR1 SNHLY and CDR2 FYNNEI. This CDR3 has 14 amino acids. CDR3 coding DNA: TGTGCCAGCGGTACAGGGAGACGACATCAGCCCCAGCATTTT. Its protein product is CASGTGRRHQPQHF.

This clone was counted between two and nine times. V usage is TRBV2 and J usage is TRBJ2-1, with 7 bases lining up with TRBD2. The CDR3 extends over 14 amino acids. Germline V gene data show CDR1 as SNHLY and CDR2 as FYNNEI. Unmatched junction bases numbered 5, after V lost 6 bases and J lost 3 bases. In nucleotides, the CDR3 is TGTGCCAGCAGGGGCGGGAGAGGCTACAATGAGCAGTTCTTC. Translation gives CASRGGRGYNEQFF. Filled out from reference TRBV2 and TRBJ2-1, the complete variable domain reads EPEVTQTPSHQVTQMGQEVILRCVPISNHLYFYWYRQILGQKVEFLVSFYNNEISEKSEIFDDQFSVERPDGSNFTLKIRSTKLEDSAMYFCASRGGRGYNEQFFGPGTRLTVL.

Only a few counts were recorded for this clone. V usage is TRBV6-5 and J usage is TRBJ2-1, with D maybe TRBD2 (6 bases). The V end lost 5 bases, the J end lost 8 bases, and 19 bases lay between the germline ends. Germline values: CDR1 MNHEY, CDR2 SVGAGI. This CDR3 has 15 amino acids. CDR3 bases: TGTGCCAGCAGTCCTCCGGGACTTCCAGGCCATGAGCAGTTCTTC. It encodes CASSPPGLPGHEQFF.

This rearrangement joins TRBV10-3 to TRBJ2-5, with TRBD2 matching over 11 bases. V shed 2 bases, J shed 5 bases, and the junction held 4 bases outside the gene matches. The CDR3 consists of 15 residues. Germline V gives CDR1 ENHRY, CDR2 SYGVKD. The CDR3 here is CAISETSGSSETQYF. CDR3 DNA: TGTGCCATCAGTGAGACTAGCGGGAGTTCGGAGACCCAGTACTTC.

This clone was recorded a few times. This chain joins TRBV10-3 and TRBJ1-1; the match to TRBD1 covers 7 bases. This CDR3 is built from 14 residues. Germline CDR1 reads ENHRY; CDR2 reads SYGVKD. The trim removed 8 bases at V and 1 base at J, leaving 7 bases unmatched. DNA for the CDR3: TGTGCCATCCTGTCGGGACAGAGGAACACTGAAGCTTTCTTT. As protein: CAILSGQRNTEAFF.

The genes are TRBV5-6 and TRBJ2-5, with D possibly being TRBD2 (5 bases). V lost 5 bases to trimming and J lost 5 bases, with 16 bases between them. CDR1 is SGHDT and CDR2 is YYEEEE in the germline V gene. The CDR3 runs to 14 residues. This chain's CDR3 is CASRDGSFQETQYF. In nucleotides, the CDR3 is TGTGCCAGCAGAGATGGGAGTTTTCAGGAGACCCAGTACTTC.

This chain joins TRBV18 and TRBJ2-5; 8 positions agree with TRBD2. Germline loops: CDR1 KGHSH, CDR2 LQKENI. The CDR3 has 15 residues. The V gene end was trimmed by 3 bases and the J gene end by 2 bases; junction bases not matched to a gene: 5. The CDR3 reads CASSPTSGTQETQYF. The CDR3 region has the DNA TGTGCCAGCTCACCTACTAGCGGCACACAAGAGACCCAGTACTTC.

V gene TRBV11-2 combines with J gene TRBJ2-5; no clear D gene. The CDR3 has 11 residues. The V gene's germline CDR1 is SGHAT and CDR2 FQNNGV. Between the trimmed V and J ends, which lost 5 bases and 7 bases, there was a span of 8 bases. The DNA for the CDR3 is TGTGCCAGCAGCCCCGGGTGGACCCAGTACTTC. This codes for CASSPGWTQYF.

This chain links TRBV28 with TRBJ1-5, with TRBD1 matching over 7 bases. V was pared by 3 bases and J by 4 bases, with 9 bases of the junction left unmatched. Germline V CDR1 and CDR2: MDHEN, SYDVKM. The CDR3 consists of 16 residues. In DNA form, the CDR3 reads TGTGCCAGCAGTTTGCCTCAGGGGGTAGGTAATCAGCCCCAGCATTTT. Encoded protein: CASSLPQGVGNQPQHF.

This clone appeared a single time. V gene TRBV11-2 combines with J gene TRBJ2-7, with TRBD2 as a possible D gene (6 bases). V lost 3 bases and J lost 1, with 10 bases in between. The germline CDR1 and CDR2 sequences are SGHAT and FQNNGV. CDR3 length equals 14 residues. This CDR3 reads CASSLAGTSYEQYF. The CDR3 DNA reads as TGTGCCAGCAGCTTGGCGGGGACTTCCTACGAGCAGTACTTC.

The chain is built from TRBV28 and TRBJ2-7; no clear D. Germline CDR1 is MDHEN and CDR2 is SYDVKM. V was pared by 3 bases and J by 0 bases, with 15 bases between. The CDR3 length is 16 residues. CDR3 sequence: CASSFLSVGLSYEQYF. The CDR3, as DNA: TGTGCCAGCAGTTTTCTCTCAGTGGGCCTCTCCTACGAGCAGTACTTC.